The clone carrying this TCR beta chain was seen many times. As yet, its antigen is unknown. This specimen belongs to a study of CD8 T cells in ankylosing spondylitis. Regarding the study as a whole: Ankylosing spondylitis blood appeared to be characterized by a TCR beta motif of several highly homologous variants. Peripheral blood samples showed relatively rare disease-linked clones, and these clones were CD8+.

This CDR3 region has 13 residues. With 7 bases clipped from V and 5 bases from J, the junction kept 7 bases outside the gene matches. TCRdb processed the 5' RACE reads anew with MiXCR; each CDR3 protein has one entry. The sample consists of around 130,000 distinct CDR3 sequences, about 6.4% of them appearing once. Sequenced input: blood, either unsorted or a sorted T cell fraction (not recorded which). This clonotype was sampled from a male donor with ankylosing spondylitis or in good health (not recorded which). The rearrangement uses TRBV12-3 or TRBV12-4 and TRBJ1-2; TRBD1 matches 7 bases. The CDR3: CASTLTGVYGYTF. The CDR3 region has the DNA TGTGCCAGCACCCTAACAGGGGTTTATGGCTACACCTTC.